This T cell receptor (beta chain) was sequenced during a study of cytomegalovirus exposure and HLA in healthy donors. 60 Vbeta and 13 Jbeta primers were used in PCR. The table came from immunoSEQ multiplex PCR; TCRdb's copy has only in-frame clones and leaves some out. The sample lists some 60,000 clones, approximately 80% seen once, with approximately 5.9% in the top ten. Trimming left V 5 bases short and J 6 bases short, with 14 bases between. This CDR3 contains 13 residues. CDR1 SGDLS and CDR2 YYNGEE come from the germline V gene. This clone was detected only once. Antigen specificity is unknown. Study-level results: Data from an earlier analysis indicated that most TCR beta V segments were productive either about 87% or about 30% of the time. Immune exposure data for these donors was limited to CMV serostatus. Relative to the approximately 670-donor mean, N-insertions were reportedly fewer in an Asian-associated ancestry cluster in a later analysis.

The chain recombines TRBV9 with TRBJ1-1, with D perhaps TRBD1 (5 bases). The receptor's source is a male donor in good health and CMV-seronegative. The specimen was PBMCs. CDR3 DNA sequence: TGTGCCAGCAGTCGACGGGGGGACGCTGAAGCTTTCTTT. As protein: CASSRRGDAEAFF.